In its sample, the clone carrying this TCR beta chain was seen a few times. The antigen remains unidentified. These data come from a study of post-analysis software for immune sequencing data. Study-wide context: Patients with relapsing-remitting, secondary progressive and progressive-relapsing multiple sclerosis courses were all represented.

Study-wide results and caveats: Compared with controls, patients showed significantly lower normalized Chao1 diversity. A few TRBV segments (TRBV5-6, TRBV5-1 and TRBV20-1 among them) occurred more frequently in patients than in controls. Analysis by F measure revealed that same-batch samples clustered strongly together.

Unique molecular identifiers were built into the TCR beta cDNA libraries. TCRdb fed the PCR reads into MiXCR, producing one record per CDR3 protein. The data hold about 400,000 distinct CDR3 sequences, with around a third observed a single time. The CDR3 is 16 amino acids. J was trimmed by 6 bases and V by 6 bases; bases with no gene match: 18. CDR1 DFQATT and CDR2 SNEGSKA come from the germline V gene (reference sequence). This chain connects TRBV20-1 to TRBJ2-7, with 9 bases fitting TRBD2. The origin of this receptor is a girl between 5 and 17 years old with multiple sclerosis. The material sequenced was blood. The CDR3 DNA reads TGCAGTGCCACGCGTGTGGGTAGCGGGGGCCCTTTCGAGCAGTACTTC. Amino acids: CSATRVGSGGPFEQYF.